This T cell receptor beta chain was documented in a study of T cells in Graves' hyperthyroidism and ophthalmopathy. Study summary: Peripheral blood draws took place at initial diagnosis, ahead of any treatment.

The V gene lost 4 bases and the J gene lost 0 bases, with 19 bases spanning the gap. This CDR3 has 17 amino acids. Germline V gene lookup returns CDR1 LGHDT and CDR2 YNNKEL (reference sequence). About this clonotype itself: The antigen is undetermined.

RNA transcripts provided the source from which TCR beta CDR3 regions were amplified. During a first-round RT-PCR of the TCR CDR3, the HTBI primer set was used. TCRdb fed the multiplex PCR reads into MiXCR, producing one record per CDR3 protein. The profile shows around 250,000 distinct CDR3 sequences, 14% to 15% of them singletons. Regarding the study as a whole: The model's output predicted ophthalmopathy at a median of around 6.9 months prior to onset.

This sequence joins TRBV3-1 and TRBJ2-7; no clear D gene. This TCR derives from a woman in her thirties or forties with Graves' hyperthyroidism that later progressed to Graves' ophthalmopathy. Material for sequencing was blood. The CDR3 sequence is CASSPRQVHSVSYEQYF. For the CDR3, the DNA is TGTGCCAGCAGCCCGAGGCAGGTTCACAGCGTCTCCTACGAGCAGTACTTC.